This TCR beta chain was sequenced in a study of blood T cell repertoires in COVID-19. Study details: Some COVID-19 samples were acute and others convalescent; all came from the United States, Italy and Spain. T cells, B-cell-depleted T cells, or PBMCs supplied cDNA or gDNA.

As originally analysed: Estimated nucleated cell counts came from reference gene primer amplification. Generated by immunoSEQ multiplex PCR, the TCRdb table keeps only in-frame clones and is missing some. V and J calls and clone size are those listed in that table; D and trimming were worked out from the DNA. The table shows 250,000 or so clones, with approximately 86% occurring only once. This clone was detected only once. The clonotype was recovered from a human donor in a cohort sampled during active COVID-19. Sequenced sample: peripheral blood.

The CDR3 sequence: CATRPGQGLEAFF. CDR3 DNA: TGTGCCACCAGGCCGGGACAGGGTCTTGAAGCTTTCTTT. The chain uses TRBV24-1 and TRBJ1-1; 9 bases line up with TRBD1. This CDR3 has 13 residues. Per the germline V gene, CDR1 is KGHDR and CDR2 is SFDVKD. J gave up 7 bases and V 7 bases, and 6 bases lay outside the gene matches.